These T cell receptor beta chains were read from a single sample in a study of blood T cell repertoires in COVID-19. Assay: immunoSEQ multiplex PCR; the TCRdb copy retains only in-frame clones and omits some. Of 150,000 to 250,000 clones listed, about 80% are singletons. Input material: PBMCs or T cells enriched from blood (not recorded which). Every receptor here comes from a middle-aged man who had recovered from COVID-19. Each CDR3 is given with its conserved first and last residue. D genes are given only for firm matches. The listing skips clone size in some rows; elsewhere it reads once, few, many or a size class.

abundance | j_gene | v_gene | d_gene | CDR3aa | CDR3nt
. | TRBJ2-3 | TRBV7-9 | . | CASRPYAIDSLVDTQYF | TGTGCCAGCAGACCATACGCGATCGACTCATTAGTAGATACGCAGTATTTT
. | TRBJ1-2 | TRBV19 | . | CASSIRGAGAFDYTF | TGTGCCAGTAGTATACGAGGAGCAGGGGCTTTTGACTACACCTTC
. | TRBJ2-7 | TRBV27 | TRBD1 | CASSFYRGLYEQYF | TGTGCCAGCAGTTTCTACAGGGGGCTCTACGAGCAGTACTTC
. | TRBJ2-1 | TRBV3-1/TRBV3-2 | . | CASSQEMSSYNEQFF | TGTGCCAGCAGCCAAGAGATGAGCTCCTACAATGAGCAGTTCTTC
. | TRBJ1-2 | TRBV7-9 | . | CASNKQGFYGYTF | TGTGCCAGCAACAAACAGGGCTTCTATGGCTACACCTTC
. | TRBJ2-2 | TRBV6-5 | TRBD2 | CASRRGLNTGELFF | TGTGCCAGCAGGCGGGGGTTGAACACCGGGGAGCTGTTTTTT
. | TRBJ1-2 | TRBV29-1 | TRBD1 | CSAKTGGDYGYTF | TGCAGCGCTAAGACAGGGGGTGACTATGGCTACACCTTC
. | TRBJ2-1 | TRBV11-3 | . | CASSSGEYYNEQFF | TGTGCCAGCAGCTCAGGGGAATACTACAATGAGCAGTTCTTC
few | TRBJ1-2 | TRBV7-9 | . | CASSLAKRVGGYTF | TGTGCCAGCAGCTTAGCGAAGAGGGTTGGAGGCTACACCTTC
. | TRBJ1-1 | TRBV27 | . | CASSLFYIQGSTEAFF | TGTGCCAGCAGTTTATTTTATATACAGGGATCTACTGAAGCTTTCTTT
. | TRBJ1-2 | TRBV7-2 | . | CASSLQGRVIGYTF | TGTGCCAGCAGCCTCCAGGGCAGGGTAATTGGCTACACCTTC
once | TRBJ1-5 | TRBV28 | . | CASSFSLPPVQHF | TGTGCCAGCAGTTTTTCCCTCCCTCCAGTTCAGCATTTT
. | TRBJ1-5 | TRBV2 | TRBD1 | CASSGTGGERNQPQHF | TGTGCCAGCAGCGGGACAGGGGGCGAGAGGAATCAGCCCCAGCATTTT
once | TRBJ1-2 | TRBV3-1/TRBV3-2 | TRBD1 | CASTPTGGGYTF | TGTGCCAGCACACCGACAGGGGGCGGCTACACCTTC
. | TRBJ2-7 | TRBV29-1 | . | CSVRRGTYEQYF | TGCAGCGTTCGCCGGGGAACCTACGAGCAGTACTTC
. | TRBJ1-1 | TRBV12-3/TRBV12-4 | . | CASSPDRYTEAFF | TGTGCCAGCTCCCCCGACAGGTACACTGAAGCTTTCTTT
. | TRBJ2-5 | TRBV7-9 | . | CASSPPGSSASTQYF | TGTGCCAGCAGCCCCCCTGGGTCTAGCGCGTCGACCCAGTACTTC
few | TRBJ1-2 | TRBV29-1 | . | CSGNRVAGGYTF | TGCAGCGGGAACAGGGTTGCTGGGGGCTACACCTTC
. | TRBJ1-3 | TRBV10-3 | . | CAIATGSFAGNTIYF | TGTGCCATCGCAACAGGGAGTTTCGCTGGAAACACCATATATTTT
. | TRBJ1-5 | TRBV10-3 | TRBD1 | CAIGTGRGNQPQHF | TGTGCCATAGGGACAGGGAGGGGGAATCAGCCCCAGCATTTT
. | TRBJ2-1 | TRBV7-9 | TRBD2 | CASSKGSLAGHNEQFF | TGTGCCAGCAGCAAAGGGAGTCTAGCGGGGCACAATGAGCAGTTCTTC
. | TRBJ2-7 | TRBV24-1 | . | CATSDPRGDPYEQYF | TGTGCCACCAGTGACCCCCGAGGAGACCCCTACGAGCAGTACTTC
. | TRBJ1-2 | TRBV30 | TRBD1 | CAWDWTGIHGYTF | TGTGCCTGGGACTGGACAGGAATCCATGGCTACACCTTC
. | TRBJ2-6 | TRBV3-1/TRBV3-2 | . | CASSAGQFSGANVLTF | TGTGCCAGCAGCGCAGGACAGTTCTCTGGGGCCAACGTCCTGACTTTC
. | TRBJ1-4 | TRBV19 | . | CASSRNNEKLFF | TGTGCCAGTTCCCGTAATAATGAAAAACTGTTTTTT
once | TRBJ2-3 | TRBV30 | TRBD2 | CAWSVGGSTQYF | TGTGCCTGGAGTGTAGGCGGGAGTACGCAGTATTTT
. | TRBJ1-1 | TRBV6-5 | . | CASSLGMNTEAFF | TGTGCCAGCAGCCTCGGGATGAACACTGAAGCTTTCTTT
. | TRBJ2-7 | TRBV5-4 | . | CASSPGTSTYEQYF | TGTGCCAGCAGTCCCGGGACTTCGACCTACGAGCAGTACTTC
few | TRBJ2-3 | TRBV4-1 | . | CASSRREITDTQYF | TGCGCCAGCAGCCGTAGAGAGATCACAGATACGCAGTATTTT
. | TRBJ1-1 | TRBV27 | TRBD1 | CASSRTGNTEAFF | TGTGCCAGCAGTCGGACAGGGAACACTGAAGCTTTCTTT
. | TRBJ1-3 | TRBV18 | . | CASSPRQASGNTIYF | TGTGCCAGCTCACCACGACAGGCCTCTGGAAACACCATATATTTT
. | TRBJ1-1 | TRBV5-1 | . | CASSLGGASTEAFF | TGCGCCAGCAGCTTGGGTGGGGCCTCCACTGAAGCTTTCTTT
once | TRBJ2-7 | TRBV5-6 | TRBD1 | CASTDRVSYEQYF | TGTGCCAGCACGGACAGGGTCTCCTACGAGCAGTACTTC
. | TRBJ1-5 | TRBV4-2 | . | CASSQDLTALRALFF | TGTGCCAGCAGCCAAGATCTGACGGCCCTGAGGGCCTTATTTTTT
. | TRBJ1-1 | TRBV2 | . | CASIYSGITEAFF | TGTGCCAGCATCTACTCAGGGATCACTGAAGCTTTCTTT
. | TRBJ2-7 | TRBV7-9 | TRBD1 | CASSPGQGAGEQYF | TGTGCCAGCAGCCCAGGACAGGGGGCAGGAGAGCAGTACTTC
. | TRBJ1-2 | TRBV7-9 | TRBD1 | CASSLQGGGGYTF | TGTGCCAGCAGCTTGCAAGGGGGCGGCGGCTACACCTTC
. | TRBJ1-3 | TRBV28 | . | CASSSRGEGVSGNTIYF | TGTGCCAGCAGCTCCCGCGGGGAGGGGGTCTCTGGAAACACCATATATTTT
. | TRBJ2-1 | TRBV14 | TRBD2 | CASSQENSGGARNEQFF | TGTGCCAGCAGCCAAGAGAATAGCGGGGGGGCGAGGAATGAGCAGTTCTTC
. | TRBJ2-5 | TRBV9 | TRBD1 | CASSVDRGPQTQYF | TGTGCCAGCAGCGTGGACAGGGGCCCCCAGACCCAGTACTTC
. | TRBJ2-7 | TRBV2 | . | CASRTGNSYEQYF | TGTGCCAGCAGGACGGGGAACTCCTACGAGCAGTACTTC
. | TRBJ1-5 | TRBV6-6 | . | CASSYSTSSNQPQHF | TGTGCCAGCAGTTACTCGACTAGTAGCAATCAGCCCCAGCATTTT
. | TRBJ2-5 | TRBV19 | . | CASSSKWAGGRETQYF | TGTGCCAGTAGTTCCAAGTGGGCCGGTGGGAGGGAGACCCAGTACTTC
few | TRBJ1-2 | TRBV28 | . | CASSLGGAFWYGYTF | TGTGCCAGCAGTTTAGGGGGGGCATTCTGGTATGGCTACACCTTC
few | TRBJ1-6 | TRBV7-9 | TRBD1 | CASSSQGAGGPLHF | TGTGCCAGCAGCTCCCAGGGGGCTGGGGGACCCCTCCACTTT
. | TRBJ2-1 | TRBV19 | . | CASSTGDRLVQFF | TGTGCCAGTAGTACGGGGGACAGACTGGTCCAGTTCTTC
few | TRBJ1-1 | TRBV18 | . | CASSPKWESTEAFF | TGTGCCAGCTCACCAAAGTGGGAGAGCACTGAAGCTTTCTTT
. | TRBJ1-2 | TRBV5-6 | . | CASSPWHRDGYGYTF | TGTGCCAGCAGCCCCTGGCACAGGGATGGCTATGGCTACACCTTC
. | TRBJ2-2 | TRBV19 | . | CASLQGWGTGELFF | TGTGCCAGCCTACAGGGATGGGGCACCGGGGAGCTGTTTTTT
few | TRBJ1-5 | TRBV5-8 | . | CASSLLLSNQPQHF | TGTGCCAGCAGCTTGTTACTGAGCAATCAGCCCCAGCATTTT
. | TRBJ2-2 | TRBV3-1/TRBV3-2 | . | CASSQVASHVGELFF | TGTGCCAGCAGCCAAGTAGCTTCGCATGTCGGGGAGCTGTTTTTT
once | TRBJ2-3 | TRBV7-2 | . | CASSLGGNPDTQYF | TGTGCCAGCAGCTTAGGAGGGAATCCCGATACGCAGTATTTT
once | TRBJ2-1 | TRBV5-1 | TRBD2 | CASSLGGGSYNEQFF | TGCGCCAGCAGCTTGGGCGGGGGTTCCTACAATGAGCAGTTCTTC
many | TRBJ1-1 | TRBV10-2 | TRBD1 | CATGQLSTEAFF | TGCGCCACGGGACAGCTCTCCACTGAAGCTTTCTTT
. | TRBJ1-1 | TRBV4-3 | TRBD1 | CASSQDTGANTEAFF | TGCGCCAGCAGCCAAGACACAGGGGCGAACACTGAAGCTTTCTTT